This entry lists 32 T cell receptor beta chains sequenced from one sample in a study of siplizumab effects on memory and regulatory T cells. Here immunoSEQ multiplex PCR was the method, and the copy in TCRdb shows in-frame clones only, minus some. The sample has 95,000 to 100,000 clones, about nine tenths seen once; the top ten hold 12%. Sequenced material: non-Treg CD4+ T cells sorted from blood. The receptors were sampled from a human donor in good health.

The chain couples TRBV11-3 to TRBJ2-7; 7 bases fit TRBD1. The CDR3 sequence is 11 residues long. V lost 5 bases, J lost 9 bases, and 4 bases stayed unmatched. Germline V CDR1 and CDR2: SGHNT, YENEEA. The DNA for the CDR3 is TGTGCCAGCAGCCAGGGGGACGTGCAGTACTTC. Translation: CASSQGDVQYF.

The chain couples TRBV5-1 to TRBJ2-2; TRBD1 is a possible D gene (6 bases). The V and J ends lost 6 bases and 6 bases respectively, with 18 bases between them. The CDR3 contains 15 residues. Germline V CDR1 and CDR2: SGHRS, YFSETQ. CDR3 DNA: TGCGCCAGCATTGTCGGTCCCAGGGGCTCCGGGGAGCTGTTTTTT. Its translation: CASIVGPRGSGELFF.

Only one count was recorded for this clone. The genes are TRBV28 and TRBJ2-3, with 9 nucleotides matching TRBD2. The CDR3 length is 16 residues. From germline, CDR1 is MDHEN and CDR2 SYDVKM. J lost 3 bases, V lost 6 bases, and 10 bases had no gene match. This chain's CDR3 is CASRPSSGTHTDTQYF. CDR3 nucleotide sequence: TGTGCCAGCAGGCCATCTAGCGGGACCCATACAGATACGCAGTATTTT.

V usage is TRBV18 and J usage is TRBJ1-1; no clear D. Germline CDR1 and CDR2: KGHSH and LQKENI. V was clipped by 2 bases and J by 2 bases, with 6 bases between them. This CDR3 contains 13 residues. Here the CDR3 DNA reads TGTGCCAGCTCACCAAGCCCTAACACTGAAGCTTTCTTT. It yields the protein CASSPSPNTEAFF.

The chain is built from TRBV12-5 and TRBJ1-1, with no clear D. The CDR3 consists of 14 residues. Germline V lookup: CDR1 LGHNT, CDR2 FRNRAP. V was cut by 6 bases and J by 4 bases, with 15 bases left in between. Written as DNA, the CDR3 is TGTGCTAGTGGACTTACCCCGAGGGTCACTGAAGCTTTCTTT. As protein: CASGLTPRVTEAFF.

This clone was observed once. CDR3 nucleotide sequence: TGCAGCGTTCAGAGTAACAGGGTTGACTATGGCTACACCTTC. Protein sequence: CSVQSNRVDYGYTF. This chain joins TRBV29-1 and TRBJ1-2, with a tentative D call TRBD1 (6 bases). CDR1 is SQVTM, CDR2 ANQGSEA, per germline. Trimming pared 5 bases from V and 3 bases from J, leaving 16 bases between. The CDR3 sequence is 14 residues long.

The V gene is TRBV29-1, the J gene TRBJ2-7, with TRBD1 matching over 8 bases. Germline CDR1 is SQVTM and CDR2 is ANQGSEA. The CDR3 contains 13 residues. V dropped 7 bases and J dropped 6; count of bases not matched to a gene: 11. The CDR3 is CSAGDRLGSEQYF. CDR3 coding DNA: TGCAGCGCTGGGGACAGGCTGGGTAGCGAGCAGTACTTC.

The gene calls are TRBV5-6 and TRBJ2-7; 13 nucleotides agree with TRBD2. The trim removed 0 bases at V and 5 bases at J, leaving 14 bases unmatched. Germline V gene lookup returns CDR1 SGHDT and CDR2 YYEEEE. This CDR3 spans 19 amino acids. CDR3 sequence reads: CASSLVGLAGIVSINEQYF. Written as DNA, the CDR3 is TGTGCCAGCAGCTTGGTGGGACTAGCGGGAATCGTCTCCATCAACGAGCAGTACTTC.

The J gene is TRBJ2-7, the V gene TRBV6-5; no definite D call. With 4 bases removed from V and 4 bases from J, the gap between germline ends came to 11 bases. Germline values: CDR1 MNHEY, CDR2 SVGAGI. This CDR3 is 13 amino acids long. The CDR3 loop is CASSFPPGYEQYF. In nucleotides, the CDR3 is TGTGCCAGCAGTTTCCCCCCCGGATACGAGCAGTACTTC.

This clone showed up just once. The rearrangement joins TRBV5-1 to TRBJ2-7; D tentatively fits TRBD1 or TRBD2 (5 bases each). The germline V gene has CDR1 SGHRS and CDR2 YFSETQ. CDR3 length equals 14 residues. V was clipped by 1 base and J by 4 bases, with 12 bases between them. CDR3 coding DNA: TGCGCCAGCAGCTTGCGGGGCAGGGATTACGAGCAGTACTTC. It encodes CASSLRGRDYEQYF.

This clone was seen just once. The chain links TRBV30 to TRBJ2-2, with a weak D call TRBD1 (5 bases). The CDR3 length is 16 residues. Germline V gives CDR1 GTSNPN, CDR2 SVGIG (reference sequence). V was pared by 0 bases and J by 1 base, with 12 bases between. The CDR3, as DNA: TGTGCCTGGAGTGTACCAAGGGGTGGGAACACCGGGGAGCTGTTTTTT. It specifies CAWSVPRGGNTGELFF.

Only one count was recorded for this clone. The rearrangement uses TRBV28 and TRBJ2-7; weak D call: TRBD2 (7 bases). The V end was cut by 3 bases, the J end by 5 bases, with 11 bases between. CDR1 and CDR2 from the germline V gene are MDHEN and SYDVKM. CDR3 length: 13 residues. The CDR3 region is CASSFGGRHEQYF. CDR3 in DNA: TGTGCCAGCAGTTTCGGGGGGCGCCACGAGCAGTACTTC. Full variable domain (remainder filled in from reference TRBV28 and TRBJ2-7): DVKVTQSSRYLVKRTGEKVFLECVQDMDHENMFWYRQDPGLGLRLIYFSYDVKMKEKGDIPEGYSVSREKKERFSLILESASTNQTSMYLCASSFGGRHEQYFGPGTRLTVT.

V and J are TRBV5-8 and TRBJ1-2; 9 bases are a match to TRBD1. This CDR3 comprises 15 residues. Trimming at V came to 5 bases and at J to 1 base, leaving 6 bases not matched to a gene. Germline V gene data show CDR1 as SGHTS and CDR2 as YDEGEE. CDR3 nucleotide sequence: TGTGCCAGCAGGCTAACAGGGGGCTATAACTATGGCTACACCTTC. Translation gives CASRLTGGYNYGYTF.

J is TRBJ2-5 and V is TRBV7-2, with a possible D match to TRBD2 (5 bases). Germline CDR1 and CDR2: SGHTA and FQGNSA. There are 15 residues in the CDR3. Trimming left V 5 bases short and J 4 bases short, with 17 bases between. Here the CDR3 DNA reads TGTGCCAGCAGCCTTTCTTGGCGGGCAGGAGAGACCCAGTACTTC. Its translation is CASSLSWRAGETQYF.

The rearrangement uses TRBV7-9 and TRBJ2-7, with TRBD1 matching over 8 bases. The CDR3 runs to 15 residues. Trimming took 7 bases from V and 2 from J; bases not matched to a gene: 10. Germline CDR1 SEHNR, CDR2 FQNEAQ (reference sequence). The DNA of the CDR3 is TGTGCCAGCACCACCCTGGACAGGGTAACCTACGAGCAGTACTTC. Amino acid sequence: CASTTLDRVTYEQYF.

This chain links TRBV15 with TRBJ1-1, with D perhaps matching TRBD1 (5 bases). V shed 0 bases and J shed 6 bases, with 20 bases lying between them. The germline gives CDR1 LNHNV, CDR2 YYDKDF (reference sequence). The CDR3 extends over 17 amino acids. The CDR3 here is CATSRDTLGLLLSEAFF. The CDR3 DNA sequence: TGTGCCACCAGCAGAGATACCTTGGGACTGCTACTATCTGAAGCTTTCTTT. The full variable domain, its missing parts supplied by reference TRBV15 and TRBJ1-1, is DAMVIQNPRYQVTQFGKPVTLSCSQTLNHNVMYWYQQKSSQAPKLLFHYYDKDFNNEADTPDNFQSRRPNTSFCFLDIRSPGLGDTAMYLCATSRDTLGLLLSEAFFGQGTRLTVV.

This chain connects TRBV7-2 to TRBJ2-1; 10 nucleotides line up with TRBD2. The CDR3 sequence is 15 residues long. Germline V gene data show CDR1 as SGHTA and CDR2 as FQGNSA. Trimming took 2 bases from V and 4 from J; bases not matched to a gene: 2. CDR3 DNA sequence: TGTGCCAGCAGCTTATCGGGACTAGCGTACAATGAGCAGTTCTTC. Protein: CASSLSGLAYNEQFF.

The chain combines TRBV18 with TRBJ1-5; D is uncertain. The V end was cut by 1 base, the J end by 4 bases, with 5 bases between. Per germline, CDR1 KGHSH and CDR2 LQKENI. This CDR3 contains 13 residues. This chain's CDR3 is CASSPLANQPQHF. The CDR3 coding sequence is TGTGCCAGCTCACCACTGGCGAATCAGCCCCAGCATTTT. Using reference TRBV18 and TRBJ1-5 for the parts outside the CDR3, the full variable domain is NAGVMQNPRHLVRRRGQEARLRCSPMKGHSHVYWYRQLPEEGLKFMVYLQKENIIDESGMPKERFSAEFPKEGPSILRIQQVVRGDSAAYFCASSPLANQPQHFGDGTRLSIL.

The chain employs TRBV27 and TRBJ2-3, with 9 bases identical to TRBD1. J lost 1 base, V lost 3 bases, and 2 bases had no gene match. This CDR3 has 15 amino acids. CDR1 is MNHEY and CDR2 is SMNVEV in the germline V gene (reference sequence). CDR3 nucleotide sequence: TGTGCCAGCAGTTTTGGGACAGGGCGCACAGATACGCAGTATTTT. Translated, it gives CASSFGTGRTDTQYF.

The gene calls are TRBV6-5 and TRBJ2-7; 7 nucleotides match TRBD2. V gave up 8 bases and J gave up 6 bases; unmatched junction bases: 4. CDR3 length: 11 residues. The germline CDR1 and CDR2 sequences are MNHEY and SVGAGI. CDR3 sequence reads: CASAPGGEQYF. The CDR3 DNA is TGTGCCAGCGCGCCGGGGGGCGAGCAGTACTTC.

The chain carries TRBV2 and TRBJ2-3; 14 positions match TRBD2. The CDR3 spans 16 residues. Germline V gene sequence: CDR1 SNHLY, CDR2 FYNNEI. The V segment lost 6 bases and the J segment 5 bases; nucleotides outside the gene matches: 7. CDR3 loop: CASREQTSGRGDTQYF. The CDR3 bases are TGTGCCAGCAGGGAGCAGACTAGCGGGAGGGGAGATACGCAGTATTTT.

The genes are TRBV15 and TRBJ2-7; TRBD1 might be the D (6 bases). This CDR3 contains 14 residues. V was trimmed by 1 base and J by 3 bases, leaving 10 bases between them. Germline CDR1 is LNHNV and CDR2 is YYDKDF (reference sequence). In DNA form, the CDR3 reads TGTGCCACCAGCAGAGGACTACAGGGCTACGAGCAGTACTTC. Its translation is CATSRGLQGYEQYF.

The rearrangement links TRBV30 to TRBJ2-1; TRBD1 might be the D (5 bases). Germline CDR1 GTSNPN, CDR2 SVGIG (reference sequence). The V and J ends lost 4 bases and 5 bases respectively, with 12 bases between them. This CDR3 is built from 13 residues. The CDR3 DNA reads TGTGCCTGGAACCTACAGGTAAACAATGAGCAGTTCTTC. Its protein is CAWNLQVNNEQFF.

J is TRBJ2-5 and V is TRBV6-5, with D possibly matching TRBD1 (6 bases). Trimming left V 2 bases short and J 2 bases short, with 12 bases between. Germline CDR1 reads MNHEY; CDR2 reads SVGAGI. This CDR3 is 15 amino acids long. CDR3 sequence: CASSYAGAVQETQYF. The CDR3 nucleotides are TGTGCCAGCAGTTACGCAGGGGCAGTACAAGAGACCCAGTACTTC.

This clone was seen only once. The rearrangement joins TRBV30 to TRBJ1-2, with 7 bases aligning to TRBD1. The CDR3 is 12 residues long. After removal of 7 bases from V and 6 bases from J, the junction contained 8 bases not matched to a gene. The V gene's germline CDR1 is GTSNPN and CDR2 SVGIG (reference sequence). The CDR3 nucleotides are TGTGCCTCGCGGACAGGCCCGCATGGCTACACCTTC. Translated: CASRTGPHGYTF.

The gene calls are TRBV25-1 and TRBJ2-7, with 10 bases aligning to TRBD2. The CDR3 has 14 amino acids. The germline V gene encodes CDR1 MGHDK and CDR2 SYGVNS. The junction had 7 bases not matched to a gene; V was cut back by 7 bases and J by 4 bases. CDR3 bases: TGTGCCAGCACGGGAGCGGGAGGGTCATACGAGCAGTACTTC. The encoded protein is CASTGAGGSYEQYF.

The V call is TRBV2, the J call TRBJ1-1; unclear D gene. V shed 0 bases and J shed 3 bases, with 17 bases lying between them. Germline loops: CDR1 SNHLY, CDR2 FYNNEI. The length of the CDR3 is 17 residues. Here the CDR3 reads CASSEALHWGEDTEAFF. DNA for the CDR3: TGTGCCAGCAGTGAAGCGCTTCATTGGGGAGAGGACACTGAAGCTTTCTTT.

The V call is TRBV15, the J call TRBJ1-4; 7 positions agree with TRBD1. CDR3 length equals 18 residues. Germline V gene lookup returns CDR1 LNHNV and CDR2 YYDKDF (reference sequence). J gave up 0 bases and V 0 bases, and 7 bases lay outside the gene matches. The CDR3 reads CATSREAGTETTNEKLFF. The CDR3 region has the DNA TGTGCCACCAGCAGAGAGGCCGGGACAGAGACAACTAATGAAAAACTGTTTTTT.

V is TRBV7-8 and J is TRBJ2-1; possible D gene TRBD1, 6 bases. V was pared by 3 bases and J by 3 bases, with 12 bases between. Germline V gives CDR1 SGHVS, CDR2 FQNEAQ. The CDR3 totals 15 residues. The CDR3 region is CASSFQTGYYNEQFF. CDR3 DNA sequence: TGTGCCAGCAGCTTCCAGACAGGATACTACAATGAGCAGTTCTTC.

V gene TRBV28 combines with J gene TRBJ2-3; TRBD2 aligns across 7 bases. Germline CDR1 is MDHEN and CDR2 is SYDVKM. V shed 6 bases and J 5 bases; nucleotides not matched to a gene: 8. The CDR3 sequence is 14 residues long. The CDR3 DNA is TGTGCCAGCAGCACCCGACTAGCCGGAGATACGCAGTATTTT. Its translation is CASSTRLAGDTQYF.

The rearrangement links TRBV18 to TRBJ2-5; D is possibly TRBD1 or TRBD2 (5 bases each). With 3 bases removed from V and 5 bases from J, the gap between germline ends came to 13 bases. Germline V gene data show CDR1 as KGHSH and CDR2 as LQKENI. This CDR3 has 14 amino acids. CDR3 in DNA: TGTGCCAGCTCACCCGGGGCGCTGGGGGAGACCCAGTACTTC. Translated: CASSPGALGETQYF.

V gene TRBV10-3 combines with J gene TRBJ2-7; 8 bases align to TRBD1. Germline loops: CDR1 ENHRY, CDR2 SYGVKD. This CDR3 spans 15 amino acids. With 4 bases clipped from V and 4 bases from J, the junction kept 9 bases outside the gene matches. The CDR3: CAISGGQVVGYEQYF. The CDR3 coding sequence is TGTGCCATCAGTGGGGGACAGGTCGTTGGGTACGAGCAGTACTTC.